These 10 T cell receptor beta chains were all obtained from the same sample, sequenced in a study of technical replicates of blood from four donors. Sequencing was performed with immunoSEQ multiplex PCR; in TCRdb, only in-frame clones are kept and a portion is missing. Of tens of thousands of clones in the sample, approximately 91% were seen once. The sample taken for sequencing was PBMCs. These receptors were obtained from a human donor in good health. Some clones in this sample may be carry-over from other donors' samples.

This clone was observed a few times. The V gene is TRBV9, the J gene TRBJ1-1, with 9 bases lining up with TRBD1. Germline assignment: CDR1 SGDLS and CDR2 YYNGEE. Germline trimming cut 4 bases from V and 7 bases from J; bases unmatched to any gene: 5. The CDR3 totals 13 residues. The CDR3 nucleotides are TGTGCCAGCAGCTCGGGACAGGGCCGTGAAGCTTTCTTT. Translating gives CASSSGQGREAFF.

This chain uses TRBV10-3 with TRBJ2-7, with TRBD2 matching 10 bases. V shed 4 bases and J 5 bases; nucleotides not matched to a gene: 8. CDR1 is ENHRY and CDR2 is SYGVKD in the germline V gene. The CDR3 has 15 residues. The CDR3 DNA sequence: TGTGCCATCAGTGTAATTAGCGGGAGGTCCCACGAGCAGTACTTC. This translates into CAISVISGRSHEQYF.

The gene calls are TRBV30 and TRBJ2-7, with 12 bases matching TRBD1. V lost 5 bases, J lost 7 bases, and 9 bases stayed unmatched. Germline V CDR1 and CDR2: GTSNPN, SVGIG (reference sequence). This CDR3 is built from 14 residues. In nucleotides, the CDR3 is TGTGCCTGGGACCCGGGACAGGGGGCGCAAGAGCAGTACTTC. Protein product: CAWDPGQGAQEQYF.

The CDR3 spells CASSDSGNVFTEAFF. The CDR3, as DNA: TGTGCCAGCAGTGATAGCGGGAACGTCTTTACTGAAGCTTTCTTT. This chain uses TRBV25-1 with TRBJ1-1, with D unresolved. Per the germline V gene, CDR1 is MGHDK and CDR2 is SYGVNS. CDR3 size: 15 residues. Trimming took off 3 bases at V and 5 bases at J, with 16 bases between the two ends.

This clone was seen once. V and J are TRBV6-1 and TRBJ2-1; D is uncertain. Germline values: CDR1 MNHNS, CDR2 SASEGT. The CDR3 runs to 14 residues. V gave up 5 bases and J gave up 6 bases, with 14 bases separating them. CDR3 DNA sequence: TGTGCCAGCAGTCTACTTGCTGAGCTCAATGAGCAGTTCTTC. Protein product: CASSLLAELNEQFF.

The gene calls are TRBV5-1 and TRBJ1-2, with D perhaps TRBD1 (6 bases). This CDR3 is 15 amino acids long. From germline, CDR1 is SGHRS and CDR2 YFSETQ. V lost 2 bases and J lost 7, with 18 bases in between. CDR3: CASSLGPTGSGGYTF. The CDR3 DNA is TGCGCCAGCAGCTTAGGGCCCACAGGGTCGGGTGGCTACACCTTC.

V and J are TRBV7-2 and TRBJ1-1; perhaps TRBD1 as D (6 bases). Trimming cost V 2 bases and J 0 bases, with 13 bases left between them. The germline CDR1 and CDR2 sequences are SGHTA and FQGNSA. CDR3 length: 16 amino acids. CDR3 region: CASSLLPGTLNTEAFF. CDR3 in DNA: TGTGCCAGCAGCTTACTCCCCGGGACACTGAACACTGAAGCTTTCTTT.

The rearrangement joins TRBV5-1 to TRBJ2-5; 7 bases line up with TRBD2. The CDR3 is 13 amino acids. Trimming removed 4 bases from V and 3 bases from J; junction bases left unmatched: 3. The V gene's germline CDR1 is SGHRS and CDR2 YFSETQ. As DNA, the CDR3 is TGCGCCAGCAGCGGGGGGGATAAAGAGACCCAGTACTTC. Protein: CASSGGDKETQYF. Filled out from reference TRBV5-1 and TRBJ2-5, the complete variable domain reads KAGVTQTPRYLIKTRGQQVTLSCSPISGHRSVSWYQQTPGQGLQFLFEYFSETQRNKGNFPGRFSGRQFSNSRSEMNVSTLELGDSALYLCASSGGDKETQYFGPGTRLLVL.

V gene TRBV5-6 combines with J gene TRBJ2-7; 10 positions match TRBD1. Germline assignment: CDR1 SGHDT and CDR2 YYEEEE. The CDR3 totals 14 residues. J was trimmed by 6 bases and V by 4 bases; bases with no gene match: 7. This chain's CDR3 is CASSLGQGWVEQYF. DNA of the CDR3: TGTGCCAGCAGCCTGGGACAGGGGTGGGTCGAGCAGTACTTC. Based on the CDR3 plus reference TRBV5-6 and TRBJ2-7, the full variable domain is DAGVTQSPTHLIKTRGQQVTLRCSPKSGHDTVSWYQQALGQGPQFIFQYYEEEERQRGNFPDRFSGHQFPNYSSELNVNALLLGDSALYLCASSLGQGWVEQYFGPGTRLTVT.

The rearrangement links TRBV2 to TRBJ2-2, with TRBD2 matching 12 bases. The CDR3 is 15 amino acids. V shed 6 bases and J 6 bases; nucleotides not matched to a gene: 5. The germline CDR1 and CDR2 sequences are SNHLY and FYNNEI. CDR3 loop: CASRRTSGEAGELFF. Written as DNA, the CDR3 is TGTGCCAGCAGAAGGACTAGCGGGGAAGCCGGGGAGCTGTTTTTT. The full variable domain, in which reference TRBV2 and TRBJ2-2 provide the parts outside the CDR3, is EPEVTQTPSHQVTQMGQEVILRCVPISNHLYFYWYRQILGQKVEFLVSFYNNEISEKSEIFDDQFSVERPDGSNFTLKIRSTKLEDSAMYFCASRRTSGEAGELFFGEGSRLTVL.